This T cell receptor (beta chain) is drawn from a study of T cell repertoires in cytomegalovirus infection. Overall study context: HLA-B-restricted CMV epitopes that are well studied, plus recently identified HLA-C-restricted ones, were used by the study.

This clonotype showed up just a few times. Its target is unknown. TCRdb re-called the reads with MiXCR, one entry per CDR3 protein. This repertoire shows fewer than 650,000 distinct CDR3 sequences, roughly 42% found once; its top ten account for around 48%. CDR1 and CDR2 (germline): SGHVS, FQNEAQ. Unmatched junction bases numbered 5, after V lost 5 bases and J lost 7 bases. The CDR3 runs 15 residues. This specimen was cultured PBMCs, taken from culture after CMV antigen stimulation. The source is a human donor in good health (CMV status not recorded). Some clones in this sample may be carry-over from other donors' samples. J is TRBJ2-1 and V is TRBV7-8, with 13 bases fitting TRBD2. The CDR3 bases are TGTGCCAGCAGCCGGACTAGCGGGGGAGGGAATGAGCAGTTCTTC. It codes for CASSRTSGGGNEQFF.